Each of the 15 T cell receptor beta chains below was sequenced from the same sample in a study of radiation and T cells in renal cell carcinoma. Specified time point: blood 4 weeks post-SBRT, at nephrectomy. Treatment meaning: 15 Gy SBRT to primary tumor, nephrectomy 4 weeks later. Assay: immunoSEQ multiplex PCR; the TCRdb copy retains only in-frame clones and omits some. The sample has about 100,000 clones, 65% to 90% seen once. Sequenced here: blood, sampled from a patient whose treatment included radiotherapy and nephrectomy. These receptors originate from a man aged 60 to 75 with renal cell carcinoma.

J is TRBJ2-5 and V is TRBV7-7, with TRBD2 identical over 11 bases. Trimming took 4 bases from V and 7 from J; bases not matched to a gene: 8. This CDR3 has 15 amino acids. Germline CDR1 reads SSHAT; CDR2 reads FNYEAQ (reference sequence). CDR3 bases: TGTGCCAGCAGCTCCGGGACTAGCGGCCAGGGGACCCAGTACTTC. This gives the protein CASSSGTSGQGTQYF.

A few counts support this clone. V usage is TRBV11-2 and J usage is TRBJ1-4; no clear D gene. This CDR3 spans 12 amino acids. Germline loops: CDR1 SGHAT, CDR2 FQNNGV. V lost 2 bases and J lost 8, with 6 bases in between. The CDR3 protein is CASSLLGEKLFF. DNA for the CDR3: TGTGCCAGCAGCTTATTAGGCGAAAAACTGTTTTTT. The whole variable domain, filled in from reference TRBV11-2 and TRBJ1-4, reads EAGVAQSPRYKIIEKRQSVAFWCNPISGHATLYWYQQILGQGPKLLIQFQNNGVVDDSQLPKDRFSAERLKGVDSTLKIQPAKLEDSAVYLCASSLLGEKLFFGSGTQLSVL.

V gene TRBV7-9 combines with J gene TRBJ2-5; 11 bases agree with TRBD2. This CDR3 region has 18 residues. Germline trimming cut 5 bases from V and 1 base from J; bases unmatched to any gene: 12. Germline values: CDR1 SEHNR, CDR2 FQNEAQ (reference sequence). The CDR3 here is CASSPSRSGTSGQETQYF. In nucleotides, the CDR3 is TGTGCCAGCAGCCCGAGTAGATCCGGGACTAGCGGCCAAGAGACCCAGTACTTC.

This rearrangement joins TRBV10-3 to TRBJ2-2; 8 bases map to TRBD2. Germline CDR1 ENHRY, CDR2 SYGVKD. This CDR3 is built from 18 residues. The trim removed 3 bases at V and 4 bases at J, leaving 13 bases unmatched. The CDR3 coding sequence is TGTGCCATCAGTGATAGCGGGAACCCCAAGGTTAGCACCGGGGAGCTGTTTTTT. Amino acid sequence: CAISDSGNPKVSTGELFF.

Concerning this clone: The junction and the germline gene differ at one end; a read error may be behind it. The V gene is TRBV20-1, the J gene TRBJ2-5; TRBD1 aligns across 9 bases. CDR3 length: 11 amino acids. The V gene's germline CDR1 is DFQATT and CDR2 SNEGSKA (reference sequence). CDR3 region: CSGDREDTQYF. In DNA, the CDR3 is TGCAGTGGGGACAGGGAAGATACCCAGTACTTC.

The V and J genes are TRBV19 and TRBJ1-5, with TRBD1 matching over 10 bases. The J segment lost 6 bases and the V segment lost 6 bases, leaving 8 bases of the junction unmatched. CDR3 length: 15 residues. In germline, CDR1 is LNHDA, CDR2 SQIVND (reference sequence). The CDR3 bases are TGTGCCAGTAGGACGACAGGGGGCGCGGGTCAGCCCCAGCATTTT. Translation: CASRTTGGAGQPQHF.

The chain links TRBV5-1 to TRBJ2-6; no definite D call. This CDR3 comprises 15 residues. Trimming shortened V by 2 bases and J by 3 bases, and 9 bases separated the two germline ends. The germline V gene has CDR1 SGHRS and CDR2 YFSETQ. CDR3 in amino acids: CASSFQTGGANVLTF. The CDR3 DNA is TGCGCCAGCAGCTTCCAGACCGGTGGGGCCAACGTCCTGACTTTC.

A single count supports this clone. V and J are TRBV27 and TRBJ1-5, with D unresolved. V was pared by 2 bases and J by 3 bases, with 8 bases between. This CDR3 is 14 amino acids long. Germline lookup yields CDR1 MNHEY and CDR2 SMNVEV (reference sequence). CDR3 region: CASSLTGFNQPQHF. CDR3 nucleotide sequence: TGTGCCAGCAGTTTAACCGGGTTCAATCAGCCCCAGCATTTT.

In this sample, this clone turned up once. The V call is TRBV9, the J call TRBJ2-3, with 10 positions matching TRBD1. This CDR3 is built from 16 residues. Germline CDR1 SGDLS, CDR2 YYNGEE. The V gene end was trimmed by 3 bases and the J gene end by 3 bases; junction bases not matched to a gene: 7. CDR3 sequence (DNA): TGTGCCAGCAGCGCCTCACCGGGACAGGGGACAGATACGCAGTATTTT. This translates into CASSASPGQGTDTQYF.

This chain connects TRBV29-1 to TRBJ2-1; 8 bases are a match to TRBD2. The CDR3 contains 13 residues. Per germline, CDR1 SQVTM and CDR2 ANQGSEA. V lost 5 bases and J lost 7; bases outside the gene matches: 7. The CDR3 bases are TGCAGCGTTAGAAGCGGGAGTTATAATGAGCAGTTCTTC. Translated, it gives CSVRSGSYNEQFF.

The chain joins TRBV5-6 to TRBJ2-7; D not resolved. Germline values: CDR1 SGHDT, CDR2 YYEEEE. Trimming removed 7 bases from V and 4 bases from J, with 12 bases in between. The CDR3 totals 12 residues. CDR3 loop: CASGDLGYEQYF. CDR3 DNA sequence: TGTGCCAGCGGGGATTTGGGGTACGAGCAGTACTTC.

The chain carries TRBV19 and TRBJ1-1; D perhaps matches TRBD1 (5 bases). Trimming took 6 bases from V and 3 from J, leaving 14 bases between them. The CDR3 spans 14 residues. Looked up from germline, CDR1 is LNHDA and CDR2 is SQIVND (reference sequence). The CDR3 loop is CASRSGRRDTEAFF. CDR3 coding DNA: TGTGCCAGTAGGTCAGGGAGGCGTGACACTGAAGCTTTCTTT.

The chain employs TRBV27 and TRBJ2-1, with 7 bases fitting TRBD2. V gave up 2 bases and J gave up 2 bases; unmatched junction bases: 3. Germline CDR1 and CDR2: MNHEY and SMNVEV (reference sequence). The CDR3 length is 15 residues. The CDR3 protein is CASSLGGSAYNEQFF. The CDR3 region has the DNA TGTGCCAGCAGTTTAGGCGGGAGCGCCTACAATGAGCAGTTCTTC.

The gene calls are TRBV18 and TRBJ2-1, with D unresolved. V was clipped by 2 bases and J by 9 bases, with 23 bases between them. The CDR3 has 17 amino acids. The germline V gene has CDR1 KGHSH and CDR2 LQKENI. The CDR3 DNA sequence: TGTGCCAGCTCACCAACACCGCAAGGCGTAAGGGCCTTTGAGCAGTTCTTC. Translation: CASSPTPQGVRAFEQFF.

The chain combines TRBV4-2 with TRBJ2-7, with unresolved D. CDR3 size: 18 residues. The germline V gene has CDR1 LGHNA and CDR2 YNFKEQ. Trimming pared 0 bases from V and 0 bases from J, leaving 18 bases between. The CDR3 loop is CASSQDGPRKAGSYEQYF. The CDR3 bases are TGTGCCAGCAGCCAAGATGGGCCTAGGAAAGCTGGCTCCTACGAGCAGTACTTC.